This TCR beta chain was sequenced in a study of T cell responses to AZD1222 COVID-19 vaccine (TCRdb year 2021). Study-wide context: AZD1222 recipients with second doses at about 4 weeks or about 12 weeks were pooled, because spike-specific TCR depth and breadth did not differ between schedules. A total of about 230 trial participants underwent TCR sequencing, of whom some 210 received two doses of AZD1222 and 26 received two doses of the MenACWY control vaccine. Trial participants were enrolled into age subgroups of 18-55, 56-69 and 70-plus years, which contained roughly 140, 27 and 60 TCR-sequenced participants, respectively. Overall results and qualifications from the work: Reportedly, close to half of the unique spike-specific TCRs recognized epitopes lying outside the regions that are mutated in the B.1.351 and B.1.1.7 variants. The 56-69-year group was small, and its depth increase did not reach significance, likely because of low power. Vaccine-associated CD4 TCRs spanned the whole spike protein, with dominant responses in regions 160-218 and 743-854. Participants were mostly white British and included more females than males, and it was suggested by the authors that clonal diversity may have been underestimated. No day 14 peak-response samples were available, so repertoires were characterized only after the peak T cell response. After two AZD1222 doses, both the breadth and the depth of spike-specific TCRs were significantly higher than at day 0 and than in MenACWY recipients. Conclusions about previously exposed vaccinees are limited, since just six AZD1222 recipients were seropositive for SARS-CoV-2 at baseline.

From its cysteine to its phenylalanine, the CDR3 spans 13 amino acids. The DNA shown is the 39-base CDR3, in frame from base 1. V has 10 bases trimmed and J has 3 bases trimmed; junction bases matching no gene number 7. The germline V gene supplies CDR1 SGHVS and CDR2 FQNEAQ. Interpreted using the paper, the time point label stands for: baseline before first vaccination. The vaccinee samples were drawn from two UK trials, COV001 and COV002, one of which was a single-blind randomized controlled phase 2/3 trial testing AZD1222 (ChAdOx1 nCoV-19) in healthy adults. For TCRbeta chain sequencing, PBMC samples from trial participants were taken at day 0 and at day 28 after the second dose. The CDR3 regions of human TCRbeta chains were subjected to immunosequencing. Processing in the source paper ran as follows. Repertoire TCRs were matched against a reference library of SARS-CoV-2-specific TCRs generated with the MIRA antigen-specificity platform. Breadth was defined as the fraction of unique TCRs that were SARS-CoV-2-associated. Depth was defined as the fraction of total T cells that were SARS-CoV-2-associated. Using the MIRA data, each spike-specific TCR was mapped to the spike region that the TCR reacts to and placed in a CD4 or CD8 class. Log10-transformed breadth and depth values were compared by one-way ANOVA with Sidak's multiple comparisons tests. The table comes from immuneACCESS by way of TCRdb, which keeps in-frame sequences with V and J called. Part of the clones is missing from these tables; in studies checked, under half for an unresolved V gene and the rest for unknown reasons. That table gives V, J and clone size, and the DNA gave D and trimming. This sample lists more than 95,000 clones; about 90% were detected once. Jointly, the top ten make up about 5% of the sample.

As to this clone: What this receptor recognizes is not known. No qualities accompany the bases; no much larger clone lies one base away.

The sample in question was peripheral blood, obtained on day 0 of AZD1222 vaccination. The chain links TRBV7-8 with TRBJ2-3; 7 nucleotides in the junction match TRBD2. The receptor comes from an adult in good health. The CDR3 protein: CATSGGRTDTQYF. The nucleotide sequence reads TGTGCCACTAGCGGCGGCAGGACAGATACGCAGTATTTT.